The entry that follows covers one T cell receptor (beta chain) sequence. Its target is unknown. The source of the sample is a study of T cell repertoires in cytomegalovirus infection. TCRdb reprocessed the reads with MiXCR, giving one entry per CDR3 protein. This sample has 400,000 to 600,000 distinct CDR3 sequences, with 42% found just once. Study-wide results and limits: HLA-C-restricted CMV clonotypes gave the most frequent clonotype in two of eight donors.

The CDR3 covers 14 residues. J was trimmed by 5 bases and V by 7 bases; bases with no gene match: 7. Germline V gives CDR1 SGHTA, CDR2 FQGNSA. The chain links TRBV7-2 to TRBJ2-3; the match to TRBD2 covers 9 bases. This sample comprised cultured PBMCs, obtained from culture after CMV antigen stimulation. The clonotype originates from a human donor in good health (CMV status not recorded). Some clones in this sample may be carry-over from other donors' samples. The DNA for the CDR3 is TGTGCCAGCATAGCGGGAGACCGGCGAGATACGCAGTATTTT. Encoded protein: CASIAGDRRDTQYF.